This entry lists 32 T cell receptor beta chains sequenced from one sample in a study of cytomegalovirus exposure and HLA in healthy donors. 60 Vbeta and 13 Jbeta primers were used in PCR. TCRdb's copy holds only in-frame clones and misses some; the assay was immunoSEQ multiplex PCR. The sample has about 160,000 clones; 80% to 90% are singletons. The sample was PBMCs. The receptor source for this set is a man between 18 and 35 years old in good health and CMV-seronegative.

The gene calls are TRBV19 and TRBJ1-4; a weak D match, TRBD1 (5 bases). The germline CDR1 and CDR2 sequences are LNHDA and SQIVND (reference sequence). The V gene lost 5 bases and the J gene lost 10 bases, with 14 bases spanning the gap. This CDR3 has 13 residues. The CDR3 protein is CASSVGRRGKLFF. In nucleotides, the CDR3 is TGTGCCAGTAGTGTGGGCAGGAGGGGAAAACTGTTTTTT.

The rearrangement joins TRBV7-9 to TRBJ2-3; TRBD2 matches at 15 bases. Germline V gives CDR1 SEHNR, CDR2 FQNEAQ (reference sequence). Losses at the gene ends were 5 bases for V and 7 bases for J; bases not matched to a gene: 4. The CDR3 extends over 15 amino acids. CDR3 protein: CASSLGLAGGNTQYF. The DNA of the CDR3 is TGTGCCAGCAGCCTGGGACTAGCGGGAGGAAATACGCAGTATTTT.

The DNA for the CDR3 is TGTGCCAGCAGTGACTCTAGCGGGCAAGAGACCCAGTACTTC. Its protein product is CASSDSSGQETQYF. The chain combines TRBV6-4 with TRBJ2-5, with 7 bases that match TRBD2. The V segment lost 0 bases and the J segment 2 bases; nucleotides outside the gene matches: 0. The germline V gene has CDR1 MRHNA and CDR2 SNTAGT. The CDR3 extends over 14 amino acids.

The table lists this clone with a count of one. This rearrangement joins TRBV7-9 to TRBJ2-2; a weak D match, TRBD1 (5 bases). The CDR3 sequence is 13 residues long. V gave up 5 bases and J gave up 4 bases, with 8 bases separating them. Germline V gene data show CDR1 as SEHNR and CDR2 as FQNEAQ (reference sequence). The CDR3 DNA reads as TGTGCCAGCAGCCCAGGGATCACCGGGGAGCTGTTTTTT. This sequence encodes CASSPGITGELFF.

V usage is TRBV5-1 and J usage is TRBJ2-3; D unclear. CDR3 length: 12 residues. Germline CDR1 reads SGHRS; CDR2 reads YFSETQ. V lost 0 bases to trimming and J lost 6 bases, with 5 bases between them. CDR3 sequence: CASSLVEDTQYF. The CDR3 nucleotides are TGCGCCAGCAGCTTGGTGGAGGATACGCAGTATTTT.

This sequence joins TRBV4-3 and TRBJ2-5, with a weak D call TRBD1 (6 bases). The J call may be mistaken, given a closer DNA end match to TRBJ2-7. The CDR3 is 14 amino acids. Germline V lookup: CDR1 LGHNA, CDR2 YSLEER. DNA of the CDR3: TGCGCCAGCAGCCAGAGCAGGGGTTACTACGAGCAGTACTTC. Its translation: CASSQSRGYYEQYF.

V is TRBV10-3 and J is TRBJ1-2; D uncertain. V shed 3 bases and J shed 4 bases, with 9 bases lying between them. Germline V gives CDR1 ENHRY, CDR2 SYGVKD. This CDR3 region has 13 residues. CDR3 protein: CAISDGQAYGYTF. In DNA, the CDR3 is TGTGCCATCAGTGATGGGCAGGCCTATGGCTACACCTTC.

The chain links TRBV10-3 to TRBJ2-5; tentative D call: TRBD2 (5 bases). Germline V lookup: CDR1 ENHRY, CDR2 SYGVKD. This CDR3 has 15 residues. Trimming removed 0 bases at V and 11 bases at J, with 19 bases between. For the CDR3, the DNA is TGTGCCATCAGTGAGTCGACATCGGGAAGGGTTGGTCAGTACTTC. This translates into CAISESTSGRVGQYF.

This clone occurred a few times. This chain connects TRBV19 to TRBJ1-5; TRBD1 is a possible D gene (6 bases). Germline CDR1 and CDR2: LNHDA and SQIVND (reference sequence). This CDR3 is built from 18 residues. V was trimmed by 6 bases and J by 0 bases, leaving 21 bases between them. CDR3 nucleotides: TGTGCCAGTAGATATAGGGGGAATCAACTCTATAGCAATCAGCCCCAGCATTTT. Translation: CASRYRGNQLYSNQPQHF.

The chain links TRBV28 to TRBJ2-3; the D is unclear. This CDR3 region has 16 residues. Germline CDR1 and CDR2: MDHEN and SYDVKM. Trimming removed 2 bases from V and 0 bases from J, with 12 bases in between. This chain's CDR3 is CASSLPVLGSTDTQYF. Written as DNA, the CDR3 is TGTGCCAGCAGTTTACCGGTTCTGGGCAGCACAGATACGCAGTATTTT.

The J gene is TRBJ2-2, the V gene TRBV5-1; 7 bases map to TRBD2. The V and J ends lost 1 base and 4 bases, in that order; junction bases with no gene match: 4. The CDR3 has 15 amino acids. Germline CDR1 and CDR2: SGHRS and YFSETQ. The chain's CDR3 is CASSLWGGTTGELFF. As DNA, the CDR3 is TGCGCCAGCAGCTTGTGGGGGGGAACCACCGGGGAGCTGTTTTTT.

The rearrangement joins TRBV5-8 to TRBJ1-4, with D uncertain. The germline V gene has CDR1 SGHTS and CDR2 YDEGEE. The CDR3 contains 15 residues. The V gene lost 0 bases and the J gene lost 8 bases, with 14 bases spanning the gap. The CDR3 reads CASSLERRRVEKLFF. Here the CDR3 DNA reads TGTGCCAGCAGCTTGGAGCGGAGAAGGGTGGAAAAACTGTTTTTT.

V usage is TRBV7-3 and J usage is TRBJ2-4, with 12 bases identical to TRBD2. The CDR3 consists of 17 residues. Unmatched junction bases numbered 12, after V lost 5 bases and J lost 7 bases. Per germline, CDR1 SGHTA and CDR2 FQGTGA. CDR3 in amino acids: CASSPRLAGDEFNIQYF. The CDR3 nucleotides read TGTGCCAGCAGCCCAAGACTAGCGGGAGATGAGTTCAACATTCAGTACTTC.

V is TRBV28 and J is TRBJ2-7, with TRBD1 matching over 8 bases. V shed 5 bases, J shed 2 bases, and the junction held 5 bases outside the gene matches. CDR3 length: 14 amino acids. Germline V gene sequence: CDR1 MDHEN, CDR2 SYDVKM. CDR3 sequence (DNA): TGTGCCAGCAGTCCCAGGGGGCCCCCCTACGAGCAGTACTTC. It codes for CASSPRGPPYEQYF.

The J gene is TRBJ2-7, the V gene TRBV7-9, with a possible D match to TRBD1 (6 bases). Looked up from germline, CDR1 is SEHNR and CDR2 is FQNEAQ (reference sequence). The CDR3 is 14 amino acids. V lost 3 bases, J lost 2 bases, and 11 bases lay in between. This CDR3 reads CASSFRDTAYEQYF. CDR3 sequence (DNA): TGTGCCAGCAGCTTCCGGGACACAGCCTACGAGCAGTACTTC.

This clone has only a few counts. The chain recombines TRBV20-1 with TRBJ2-7; D possibly corresponds to TRBD2 (6 bases). Trimming shortened V by 1 base and J by 11 bases, and 12 bases separated the two germline ends. The germline V gene encodes CDR1 DFQATT and CDR2 SNEGSKA (reference sequence). The CDR3 is made up of 11 amino acids. CDR3 DNA sequence: TGCAGTGCTAGAGTGGCAGGAGGGGAGTACTTC. Encoded protein: CSARVAGGEYF.

This clone was detected only a few times. J is TRBJ2-3 and V is TRBV15; no firm D call. CDR1 is LNHNV and CDR2 is YYDKDF in the germline V gene (reference sequence). The CDR3 totals 13 residues. V was pared by 5 bases and J by 2 bases, with 8 bases between. Written as DNA, the CDR3 is TGTGCCACCAGCCCGAGGTTCACAGATACGCAGTATTTT. Residues: CATSPRFTDTQYF.

The chain has TRBV19 and TRBJ1-6, with D maybe TRBD1 (6 bases). V dropped 5 bases and J dropped 0 bases, with 14 bases sitting between them. This CDR3 has 17 amino acids. Germline CDR1 is LNHDA and CDR2 is SQIVND (reference sequence). This chain's CDR3 is CASSQRQDFSYNSPLHF. The DNA for the CDR3 is TGTGCCAGTAGTCAAAGACAGGACTTCTCCTATAATTCACCCCTCCACTTT.

This rearrangement joins TRBV5-1 to TRBJ1-2; 10 bases agree with TRBD1. In germline, CDR1 is SGHRS, CDR2 YFSETQ. This CDR3 is 14 amino acids long. Trimming at V came to 2 bases and at J to 9 bases, leaving 7 bases not matched to a gene. The CDR3, as DNA: TGCGCCAGCAGCTTCGGGGGACAGGGGTCGAGCTACACCTTC. Its translation is CASSFGGQGSSYTF.

This chain joins TRBV28 and TRBJ2-2; the match to TRBD1 covers 8 bases. Germline CDR1 reads MDHEN; CDR2 reads SYDVKM. V lost 5 bases and J lost 1; bases outside the gene matches: 3. This CDR3 has 15 residues. The DNA for the CDR3 is TGTGCCAGCAGTCTTGACAGGGGGAACACCGGGGAGCTGTTTTTT. Translation gives CASSLDRGNTGELFF.

The J gene is TRBJ2-6, the V gene TRBV6-5, with 9 bases matching TRBD1. The CDR3 consists of 15 residues. The ends lost 9 bases at V and 1 base at J; junction bases unmatched: 4. Germline V CDR1 and CDR2: MNHEY, SVGAGI. The CDR3 nucleotides are TGTGCCAGTTGTGACAGGGGGTCTGGGGCCAACGTCCTGACTTTC. It is translated as CASCDRGSGANVLTF.

The V call is TRBV27, the J call TRBJ2-5, with 8 bases lining up with TRBD1. The CDR3 consists of 13 residues. Germline loops: CDR1 MNHEY, CDR2 SMNVEV (reference sequence). The V gene end was trimmed by 3 bases and the J gene end by 3 bases; junction bases not matched to a gene: 0. CDR3 sequence reads: CASSLDREETQYF. In DNA form, the CDR3 reads TGTGCCAGCAGTTTGGACAGGGAAGAGACCCAGTACTTC.

The rearrangement joins TRBV18 to TRBJ2-6; 7 bases line up with TRBD1. The CDR3 covers 17 residues. Germline V CDR1 and CDR2: KGHSH, LQKENI. V lost 5 bases to trimming and J lost 0 bases; unmatched junction nucleotides: 7. As DNA, the CDR3 is TGTGCCAGCTCATCGAGGAACAGGGGCTCTGGGGCCAACGTCCTGACTTTC. This gives the protein CASSSRNRGSGANVLTF.

The rearrangement links TRBV6-1 to TRBJ2-3; a possible D gene is TRBD2 (5 bases). CDR3 size: 13 residues. The V end was cut by 6 bases, the J end by 4 bases, with 11 bases between. The germline V gene has CDR1 MNHNS and CDR2 SASEGT. The CDR3 region has the DNA TGTGCCAGCAGGCCCCCCGGGGCAGATACGCAGTATTTT. It yields the protein CASRPPGADTQYF.

V usage is TRBV4-3 and J usage is TRBJ1-4; 8 bases match TRBD1. The CDR3 has 15 amino acids. The germline CDR1 and CDR2 sequences are LGHNA and YSLEER. J was trimmed by 4 bases and V by 4 bases; bases with no gene match: 5. The CDR3 loop reads CASSRVQGGNEKLFF. As DNA, the CDR3 is TGCGCCAGCAGCCGGGTACAGGGGGGTAATGAAAAACTGTTTTTT.

DNA of the CDR3: TGTGCCTGGAGCCGAGGGACAGGGGGAAATCAGCCCCAGCATTTT. This codes for CAWSRGTGGNQPQHF. The rearrangement joins TRBV30 to TRBJ1-5, with 11 bases matching TRBD1. Germline V CDR1 and CDR2: GTSNPN, SVGIG (reference sequence). This CDR3 is 15 amino acids long. V shed 3 bases and J 4 bases; nucleotides not matched to a gene: 5.

The genes are TRBV10-3 and TRBJ1-5; tentatively, D is TRBD1 (6 bases). Germline-derived CDR1 and CDR2 are ENHRY and SYGVKD. Between the trimmed V and J ends, which lost 2 bases and 8 bases, there was a span of 13 bases. The CDR3 runs to 14 residues. CDR3 amino acids: CAISEGDNAEPQHF. DNA of the CDR3: TGTGCCATCAGTGAGGGGGACAACGCGGAGCCCCAGCATTTT.

This clone has just a few counts. This chain joins TRBV5-1 and TRBJ1-1; 7 nucleotides agree with TRBD1. The CDR3 has 14 amino acids. Losses at the gene ends were 5 bases for V and 5 bases for J; bases not matched to a gene: 9. CDR1 SGHRS and CDR2 YFSETQ come from the germline V gene. In DNA form, the CDR3 reads TGCGCCAGCAGAGTGCGAACAGGGGTGACTGAAGCTTTCTTT. Its translation is CASRVRTGVTEAFF.

The J gene is TRBJ2-7, the V gene TRBV10-1; 9 bases align to TRBD2. Germline V CDR1 and CDR2: WNHNN, SYGVQD (reference sequence). The CDR3 length is 15 residues. Trimming took 0 bases from V and 3 from J; bases not matched to a gene: 3. Written as DNA, the CDR3 is TGCGCCAGCAGTGAGTCGGGCGGGGGGGGCTACGAGCAGTACTTC. It specifies CASSESGGGGYEQYF.

The chain uses TRBV19 and TRBJ2-7, with 8 bases fitting TRBD1. V lost 10 bases to trimming and J lost 2 bases; unmatched junction nucleotides: 10. Per germline, CDR1 LNHDA and CDR2 SQIVND (reference sequence). The CDR3 contains 14 residues. Here the CDR3 DNA reads TGTGCCACCAAGACCGGGACAGGTCCCTACGAGCAGTACTTC. Translation: CATKTGTGPYEQYF. Using reference TRBV19 and TRBJ2-7 for the parts outside the CDR3, the full variable domain is DGGITQSPKYLFRKEGQNVTLSCEQNLNHDAMYWYRQDPGQGLRLIYYSQIVNDFQKGDIAEGYSVSREKKESFPLTVTSAQKNPTAFYLCATKTGTGPYEQYFGPGTRLTVT.

The chain combines TRBV6-5 with TRBJ2-5, with TRBD2 identical over 7 bases. Germline assignment: CDR1 MNHEY and CDR2 SVGAGI. After removal of 6 bases from V and 1 base from J, the junction contained 5 bases not matched to a gene. The CDR3 length is 14 residues. The CDR3, as DNA: TGTGCCAGCAGGGGGACTACCCTCCAAGAGACCCAGTACTTC. Protein product: CASRGTTLQETQYF.

V and J are TRBV5-4 and TRBJ2-1; 9 positions agree with TRBD2. Germline assignment: CDR1 SGHNT and CDR2 YYREEE (reference sequence). The J segment lost 6 bases and the V segment lost 5 bases, leaving 12 bases of the junction unmatched. The CDR3 runs 16 residues. CDR3 in DNA: TGTGCCAGCAGTAAGCGGGAGGCGAGTTTCTCCAATGAGCAGTTCTTC. Its protein product is CASSKREASFSNEQFF.